These 27 T cell receptor beta chains were all obtained from the same sample, sequenced in a study of shared clonotypes between healthy human individuals. Selected positively for CCR7 and CD45RO-negative, naive CD8 cells excluded terminally differentiated effector memory CD45RA+ cells. Measured with immunoSEQ multiplex PCR; TCRdb has only the in-frame clones, and not every one. Here the sample spans millions of clones, 85% to 95% being singletons. Sequencing input: naive CD8+ T cells sorted from blood. The origin of the receptors is a man between 18 and 35 years old in good health.

The chain links TRBV9 to TRBJ2-3; 9 bases map to TRBD2. Per germline, CDR1 SGDLS and CDR2 YYNGEE. V gave up 3 bases and J gave up 2 bases; unmatched junction bases: 7. This CDR3 has 16 residues. The CDR3 DNA reads as TGTGCCAGCAGCGCCACCCTAGCGGGGTACACAGATACGCAGTATTTT. It encodes CASSATLAGYTDTQYF.

This clone showed up just a few times. The rearrangement uses TRBV10-1 and TRBJ2-7; D unclear. Germline lookup yields CDR1 WNHNN and CDR2 SYGVQD (reference sequence). Trimming stripped 3 bases from V and 5 bases from J, with 8 bases between. CDR3 length: 12 residues. The CDR3 bases are TGCGCCAGCAGTGACTCTATCCACGAGCAGTACTTC. Encoded protein: CASSDSIHEQYF.

The rearrangement links TRBV25-1 to TRBJ2-7, with D hard to call. The V and J ends lost 4 bases and 9 bases respectively, with 7 bases between them. Germline CDR1 MGHDK, CDR2 SYGVNS. The CDR3 is 10 amino acids. The CDR3 loop reads CASSGEVQYF. The CDR3 DNA reads as TGTGCCAGCAGTGGTGAGGTGCAGTACTTC.

The rearrangement joins TRBV7-6 to TRBJ1-5; 8 bases align to TRBD1. Germline V gives CDR1 SGHVS, CDR2 FNYEAQ. The CDR3 spans 15 residues. The V and J ends lost 1 base and 4 bases, in that order; junction bases with no gene match: 3. CDR3 DNA sequence: TGTGCCAGCAGCTTAGGACAGGGGATGAATCAGCCCCAGCATTTT. Protein: CASSLGQGMNQPQHF.

The CDR3 region is CASSPAYSSYNSPLHF. The CDR3 region has the DNA TGCGCCAGCAGCCCAGCTTACAGCTCCTATAATTCACCCCTCCACTTT. This chain uses TRBV4-1 with TRBJ1-6, with unresolved D. Germline values: CDR1 MGHRA, CDR2 YSYEKL. The CDR3 spans 16 residues. Trimming removed 4 bases from V and 0 bases from J, with 10 bases in between.

The V gene is TRBV5-1, the J gene TRBJ2-5; TRBD2 matches 8 bases. The CDR3 sequence is 14 residues long. Germline V gene lookup returns CDR1 SGHRS and CDR2 YFSETQ. Trimming removed 9 bases from V and 1 base from J; junction bases left unmatched: 8. CDR3 protein: CATVGGRPQETQYF. The CDR3 bases are TGCGCCACGGTCGGCGGGAGGCCCCAAGAGACCCAGTACTTC. Together with reference TRBV5-1 and TRBJ2-5, the CDR3 gives the full variable domain: KAGVTQTPRYLIKTRGQQVTLSCSPISGHRSVSWYQQTPGQGLQFLFEYFSETQRNKGNFPGRFSGRQFSNSRSEMNVSTLELGDSALYLCATVGGRPQETQYFGPGTRLLVL.

V gene TRBV2 combines with J gene TRBJ1-6; D gene unclear. The CDR3 has 14 amino acids. V lost 3 bases and J 8 bases, leaving 11 bases between the germline ends. In germline, CDR1 is SNHLY, CDR2 FYNNEI. CDR3 coding DNA: TGTGCCAGCAGTGATTGGCAGGAGCATTCACCCCTCCACTTT. Its translation: CASSDWQEHSPLHF.

V usage is TRBV19 and J usage is TRBJ2-7; D is unclear. The CDR3 has 11 amino acids. CDR1 LNHDA and CDR2 SQIVND come from the germline V gene (reference sequence). V lost 8 bases to trimming and J lost 2 bases, with 7 bases between them. The CDR3 sequence is CASGYPYEQYF. CDR3 nucleotides: TGTGCCAGTGGGTACCCCTACGAGCAGTACTTC.

Written as DNA, the CDR3 is TGTGCCAGCAGCTTGGAATTAGCGGGAACTAGCACAGATACGCAGTATTTT. It specifies CASSLELAGTSTDTQYF. This chain joins TRBV5-5 and TRBJ2-3, with 8 positions matching TRBD2. With 0 bases clipped from V and 0 bases from J, the junction kept 6 bases outside the gene matches. The CDR3 is 17 residues long. CDR1 and CDR2 (germline): SGHKS, YYEKEE (reference sequence).

On this clone itself: Other nucleotide sequences from this sample produce the same CDR3. J is TRBJ2-3 and V is TRBV5-6; D gene uncertain. CDR3 length equals 13 residues. Germline assignment: CDR1 SGHDT and CDR2 YYEEEE. V was cut by 0 bases and J by 2 bases, with 4 bases left in between. The CDR3 nucleotides read TGTGCCAGCAGCTTGGGGAACACAGATACGCAGTATTTT. Protein product: CASSLGNTDTQYF.

The CDR3 reads CASRLAGFNEQFF. In nucleotides, the CDR3 is TGTGCCAGCAGACTAGCGGGGTTCAATGAGCAGTTCTTC. This chain connects TRBV5-6 to TRBJ2-1; 10 bases fit TRBD2. J lost 6 bases, V lost 5 bases, and 2 bases had no gene match. The CDR3 runs to 13 residues. Per the germline V gene, CDR1 is SGHDT and CDR2 is YYEEEE.

The gene calls are TRBV10-3 and TRBJ2-7; 7 bases align to TRBD2. CDR3 length equals 13 residues. Trimming removed 4 bases from V and 5 bases from J; junction bases left unmatched: 5. CDR1 and CDR2 from the germline V gene are ENHRY and SYGVKD. The DNA of the CDR3 is TGTGCCATCAGTGCTGGACTAGGTAACGAGCAGTACTTC. This sequence encodes CAISAGLGNEQYF.

The chain recombines TRBV13 with TRBJ2-7, with D perhaps TRBD1 (6 bases). Germline lookup yields CDR1 PRHDT and CDR2 FYEKMQ (reference sequence). Trimming stripped 4 bases from V and 3 bases from J, with 10 bases between. The CDR3 has 13 amino acids. CDR3 residues: CASSSTGNYEQYF. The CDR3 region has the DNA TGTGCCAGCAGCTCTACAGGGAACTACGAGCAGTACTTC.

The gene calls are TRBV4-3 and TRBJ2-2; a weak D match, TRBD2 (6 bases). V lost 0 bases and J lost 7, with 18 bases in between. From germline, CDR1 is LGHNA and CDR2 YSLEER. The CDR3 consists of 17 residues. The CDR3, as DNA: TGCGCCAGCAGCCAAGACGAGACTAGTTTTTACAGCGGGGAGCTGTTTTTT. Amino acids: CASSQDETSFYSGELFF.

The rearrangement links TRBV5-1 to TRBJ2-1; 12 bases match TRBD2. Germline V gene sequence: CDR1 SGHRS, CDR2 YFSETQ. The CDR3 covers 20 residues. Losses at the gene ends were 0 bases for V and 3 bases for J; bases not matched to a gene: 13. CDR3 nucleotides: TGCGCCAGCAGCTTGGCCTGGGAGACTAGCGGGGGTTCTCTCTACAATGAGCAGTTCTTC. This encodes CASSLAWETSGGSLYNEQFF.

The chain uses TRBV19 and TRBJ1-1; D is uncertain. V dropped 3 bases and J dropped 1 base, with 24 bases sitting between them. The CDR3 length is 19 residues. Germline CDR1 reads LNHDA; CDR2 reads SQIVND (reference sequence). The CDR3 is CASSIDGVPHFVTNTEAFF. The CDR3 nucleotides are TGTGCCAGTAGTATCGACGGGGTCCCCCACTTTGTGACGAACACTGAAGCTTTCTTT. Full variable domain (missing parts from reference TRBV19 and TRBJ1-1): DGGITQSPKYLFRKEGQNVTLSCEQNLNHDAMYWYRQDPGQGLRLIYYSQIVNDFQKGDIAEGYSVSREKKESFPLTVTSAQKNPTAFYLCASSIDGVPHFVTNTEAFFGQGTRLTVV.

Of note for this clone: Other DNA sequences in this sample translate to the same CDR3. The V gene is TRBV2, the J gene TRBJ2-7; 11 bases fit TRBD1. Germline V gives CDR1 SNHLY, CDR2 FYNNEI. Trimming cost V 3 bases and J 0 bases; bases outside gene matches: 1. This CDR3 region has 15 residues. The CDR3 loop is CASSEGTGGSYEQYF. For the CDR3, the DNA is TGTGCCAGCAGTGAGGGGACAGGGGGCTCCTACGAGCAGTACTTC.

The sample holds one count of this clone. The V and J genes are TRBV10-3 and TRBJ1-5, with 10 bases that match TRBD1. Germline CDR1 and CDR2: ENHRY and SYGVKD. V shed 9 bases, J shed 1 base, and the junction held 3 bases outside the gene matches. The CDR3 sequence is 14 residues long. This chain's CDR3 is CAIWTGGSNQPQHF. The CDR3 DNA reads as TGTGCCATTTGGACAGGGGGAAGCAATCAGCCCCAGCATTTT.

The table lists this clone with a count of one. The chain has TRBV19 and TRBJ1-6, with D possibly being TRBD1 (5 bases). CDR1 LNHDA and CDR2 SQIVND come from the germline V gene (reference sequence). V was pared by 7 bases and J by 9 bases, with 16 bases between. CDR3 length: 14 residues. The CDR3 here is CASTSGLLGSPLHF. The CDR3 DNA is TGTGCCAGTACCTCGGGGCTCTTGGGTTCACCCCTCCACTTT. Based on the CDR3 plus reference TRBV19 and TRBJ1-6, the full variable domain is DGGITQSPKYLFRKEGQNVTLSCEQNLNHDAMYWYRQDPGQGLRLIYYSQIVNDFQKGDIAEGYSVSREKKESFPLTVTSAQKNPTAFYLCASTSGLLGSPLHFGNGTRLTVT.

The genes are TRBV4-1 and TRBJ2-7; TRBD2 is a possible D gene (6 bases). Germline lookup yields CDR1 MGHRA and CDR2 YSYEKL. Between the trimmed V and J ends, which lost 2 bases and 6 bases, there was a span of 11 bases. This CDR3 contains 13 residues. CDR3 amino acids: CASSQTGGFEQYF. Written as DNA, the CDR3 is TGCGCCAGCAGCCAAACCGGGGGTTTCGAGCAGTACTTC.

The V call is TRBV16, the J call TRBJ2-1; possible D gene TRBD1, 6 bases. This CDR3 spans 15 amino acids. Trimming stripped 0 bases from V and 8 bases from J, with 14 bases between. Germline assignment: CDR1 KGHSY and CDR2 FQNENV. The CDR3 DNA reads as TGTGCCAGCAGCCAATCCGTTATTGGGGGCTATGAGCAGTTCTTC. This sequence encodes CASSQSVIGGYEQFF.

The genes are TRBV12-1 and TRBJ2-7; the table calls TRBD2, which could not be checked here. TRBV12-1 constitutes a pseudogene. This CDR3 region has 15 residues. The CDR3 DNA reads TGTGCCAGCAGCCCGCCGCGGGAACGCTCCTACGAGCAGTACTTC. Its protein is CASSPPRERSYEQYF.

The genes are TRBV6-5 and TRBJ1-2, with D perhaps matching TRBD1 (6 bases). The CDR3 has 15 amino acids. The V end was cut by 2 bases, the J end by 3 bases, with 13 bases between. Germline V CDR1 and CDR2: MNHEY, SVGAGI. The DNA of the CDR3 is TGTGCCAGCAGTTACGGTGGACAGTTCGACTATGGCTACACCTTC. Amino acid sequence: CASSYGGQFDYGYTF.

With respect to this clone: The identical CDR3 is also encoded by other nucleotide sequences in the sample. This CDR3 reads CASSFSGGLSSYEQYF. The CDR3, as DNA: TGTGCCAGCAGCTTCAGCGGGGGCCTTAGCTCCTACGAGCAGTACTTC. The J gene is TRBJ2-7, the V gene TRBV5-4; 8 bases map to TRBD2. The CDR3 has 16 residues. Unmatched junction bases numbered 7, after V lost 2 bases and J lost 0 bases. The germline V gene encodes CDR1 SGHNT and CDR2 YYREEE (reference sequence).

The V and J genes are TRBV19 and TRBJ1-1, with 12 nucleotides matching TRBD1. Germline values: CDR1 LNHDA, CDR2 SQIVND (reference sequence). V trimming: 5 bases; J trimming: 7 bases; junction bases outside the gene matches: 8. This CDR3 has 15 residues. DNA for the CDR3: TGTGCCAGTAGTCCGCACCGGGACAGGGGGCTTGAAGCTTTCTTT. Amino acids: CASSPHRDRGLEAFF.

CDR3 nucleotide sequence: TGTGCCAGCAGCTCCGTCGGTGTTAACGAAAAACTGTTTTTT. Translation: CASSSVGVNEKLFF. This rearrangement joins TRBV7-9 to TRBJ1-4; D call uncertain. Trimming shortened V by 4 bases and J by 8 bases, and 14 bases separated the two germline ends. CDR1 is SEHNR and CDR2 is FQNEAQ in the germline V gene (reference sequence). The CDR3 is 14 residues long.

J is TRBJ2-1 and V is TRBV19, with 8 bases aligning to TRBD1. The CDR3 extends over 16 amino acids. Germline V gene lookup returns CDR1 LNHDA and CDR2 SQIVND (reference sequence). The junction had 8 bases not matched to a gene; V was cut back by 5 bases and J by 2 bases. This CDR3 reads CASSPGQGLTYNEQFF. CDR3 sequence (DNA): TGTGCCAGTAGTCCCGGACAGGGATTAACCTACAATGAGCAGTTCTTC.